This T cell receptor beta chain was documented in a study of blood T cell repertoires in COVID-19. V gave up 5 bases and J gave up 1 base, with 14 bases separating them. The CDR3 runs to 15 residues. Germline V gene data show CDR1 as SGHTA and CDR2 as FQGTGA. The repertoire was sequenced with immunoSEQ multiplex PCR; TCRdb's copy has only in-frame clones and lacks some. This table holds 80,000 to 95,000 clones, 81% found once. The TCR originated in a man aged 80 or over with acute or convalescent COVID-19. The chain recombines TRBV7-3 with TRBJ2-5, with D unclear. The source material was peripheral blood. CDR3 in amino acids: CASSLGQSGQETQYF. The CDR3 region has the DNA TGTGCCAGCAGCCTTGGCCAGTCTGGCCAAGAGACCCAGTACTTC.